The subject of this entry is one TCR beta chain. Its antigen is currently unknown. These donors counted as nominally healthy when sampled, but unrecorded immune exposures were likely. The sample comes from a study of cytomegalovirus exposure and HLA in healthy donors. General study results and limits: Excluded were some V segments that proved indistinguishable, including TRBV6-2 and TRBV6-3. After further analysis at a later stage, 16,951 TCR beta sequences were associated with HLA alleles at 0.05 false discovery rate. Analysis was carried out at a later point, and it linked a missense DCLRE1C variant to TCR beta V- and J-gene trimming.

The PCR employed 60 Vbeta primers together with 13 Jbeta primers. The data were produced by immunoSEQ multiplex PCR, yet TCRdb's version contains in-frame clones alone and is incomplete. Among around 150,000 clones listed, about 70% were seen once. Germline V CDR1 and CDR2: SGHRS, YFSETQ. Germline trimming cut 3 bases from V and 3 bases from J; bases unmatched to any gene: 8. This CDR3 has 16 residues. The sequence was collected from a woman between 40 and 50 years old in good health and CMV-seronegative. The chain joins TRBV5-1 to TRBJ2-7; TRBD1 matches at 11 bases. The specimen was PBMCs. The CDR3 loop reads CASSWDPGQGDYEQYF. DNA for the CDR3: TGCGCCAGCAGCTGGGATCCGGGACAGGGGGACTACGAGCAGTACTTC.